This TCR beta chain was identified during a study of T-cell reconstitution after alpha-beta-depleted transplantation in children. This clonotype came up many times. Preparation of the TCRbeta library used unique molecular identifiers. TCRdb fed the PCR reads into MiXCR, producing one record per CDR3 protein. Among roughly 220,000 distinct CDR3 sequences listed, more than 7.5% were seen once. Specimen: PBMCs from the stem cell graft donor, collected from the stem cell graft. This clonotype was sampled from a human donor who donated a stem cell graft to a child with SCID.

The CDR3 sequence is CASGTTDYGYTF. CDR3 bases: TGTGCCAGCGGCACGACAGACTATGGCTACACCTTC. The rearrangement links TRBV6-5 to TRBJ1-2; D perhaps matches TRBD1 (5 bases). Germline lookup yields CDR1 MNHEY and CDR2 SVGAGI. The V and J ends lost 8 bases and 3 bases respectively, with 10 bases between them. This CDR3 has 12 amino acids.